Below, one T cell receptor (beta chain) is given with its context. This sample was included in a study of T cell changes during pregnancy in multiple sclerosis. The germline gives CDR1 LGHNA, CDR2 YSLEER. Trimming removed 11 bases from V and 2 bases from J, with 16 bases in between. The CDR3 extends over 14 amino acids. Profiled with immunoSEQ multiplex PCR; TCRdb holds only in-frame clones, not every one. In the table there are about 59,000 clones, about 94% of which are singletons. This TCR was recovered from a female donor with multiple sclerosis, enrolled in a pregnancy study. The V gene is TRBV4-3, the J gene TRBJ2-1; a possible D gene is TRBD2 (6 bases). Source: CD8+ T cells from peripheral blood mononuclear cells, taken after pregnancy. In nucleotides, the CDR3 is TGCGCCTCAGTGGCCGGAGGGACCTACAATGAGCAGTTCTTC. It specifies CASVAGGTYNEQFF.